This is a list of T cell receptor beta chains from one sample in a study of T cell changes during pregnancy in multiple sclerosis. Repertoires were generated with immunoSEQ multiplex PCR, while TCRdb's copy carries only in-frame clones and drops some. The sample holds about 100,000 clones, 90% to 95% seen once. The input for sequencing was peripheral blood, taken before pregnancy. These receptors came from a female donor with multiple sclerosis, enrolled in a pregnancy study. The CDR3 runs from the conserved cysteine through the conserved F or W. D genes are given only for firm matches. Not all rows give a size; the values are once, few, many and, for expanded clones, a class.

TRBJ2-3,16,TRBV5-1,.,TRBD2,CASSLAGTRGTDTQYF,TGCGCCAGCAGCTTGGCCGGGACTAGGGGTACAGATACGCAGTATTTT
TRBJ1-3,13,TRBV28,.,.,CATCGGSGNTIYF,TGTGCCACCTGCGGGGGCTCTGGAAACACCATATATTTT
TRBJ1-2,17,TRBV11-2,.,.,CASSLVVRSGDLYGYTF,TGTGCCAGCAGCTTAGTCGTTCGATCGGGGGACCTCTATGGCTACACCTTC
TRBJ2-3,13,TRBV28,.,.,CASRLPTTDTQYF,TGTGCCAGCAGACTTCCCACCACTGATACGCAGTATTTT
TRBJ2-7,15,TRBV7-8,.,TRBD1,CASSREGQASDEQYF,TGTGCCAGCAGCAGAGAAGGACAGGCAAGCGACGAGCAGTACTTC
TRBJ2-2,13,TRBV19,.,.,CASSLVYTGELFF,TGTGCCAGTAGCCTAGTCTACACCGGGGAGCTGTTTTTT
TRBJ2-4,15,TRBV18,once,TRBD1,CASSPGTGSGNIQYF,TGTGCCAGCTCACCCGGGACAGGGTCGGGAAACATTCAGTACTTC
TRBJ2-7,13,TRBV7-9,.,.,CASSLEEGNEQYF,TGTGCCAGCAGCTTAGAGGAGGGGAACGAGCAGTACTTC
TRBJ2-2,17,TRBV7-8,.,.,CASILGRRGPNTGELFF,TGTGCCAGCATCCTAGGCCGACGCGGGCCAAACACCGGGGAGCTGTTTTTT
TRBJ2-4,14,TRBV28,.,TRBD1,CASSADRGWDIQYF,TGTGCCAGCAGTGCGGACAGGGGGTGGGACATTCAGTACTTC
TRBJ2-1,16,TRBV2,.,TRBD2,CASTIRLAGDGDEQFF,TGTGCCAGCACCATACGACTAGCGGGAGATGGGGATGAGCAGTTCTTC
TRBJ2-7,14,TRBV11-1,.,.,CASTQLGSSYEQYF,TGTGCCAGCACCCAGTTGGGGAGTTCCTACGAGCAGTACTTC
TRBJ1-1,20,TRBV27,.,TRBD1,CASSLGFRTGGLRRETEAFF,TGTGCCAGCAGTTTAGGTTTTCGGACAGGGGGTTTACGGAGAGAGACTGAAGCTTTCTTT
TRBJ2-7,14,TRBV10-1,.,.,CASSEGRVGAEQYF,TGCGCCAGCAGTGAGGGCAGGGTAGGGGCCGAGCAGTACTTC
TRBJ1-5,14,TRBV28,.,TRBD1,CASSLGQGNQPQHF,TGTGCCAGCAGTTTAGGACAGGGCAATCAGCCCCAGCATTTT
TRBJ2-7,15,TRBV4-1,.,TRBD2,CASSHLAGGENEQYF,TGCGCCAGCAGCCATCTAGCGGGAGGGGAGAACGAGCAGTACTTC
TRBJ2-1,15,TRBV4-1,.,.,CASSRYGVPGDEQFF,TGCGCCAGCAGTAGATACGGGGTACCGGGGGATGAGCAGTTCTTC
TRBJ2-1,14,TRBV6-5,.,TRBD1,CASRLGQGLHEQFF,TGTGCCAGCAGACTGGGACAGGGGTTGCATGAGCAGTTCTTC
TRBJ2-7,16,TRBV14,.,TRBD1,CASSQEDRGFMYEQYF,TGTGCCAGCAGCCAGGAGGACAGGGGCTTTATGTACGAGCAGTACTTC
TRBJ1-5,15,TRBV28,.,TRBD1,CASSGGQGVVQPQHF,TGTGCCAGCAGTGGGGGACAGGGGGTTGTTCAGCCCCAGCATTTT
TRBJ2-3,16,TRBV6-5,.,.,CASSSHLGGVQNTQYF,TGTGCCAGCAGTTCCCACCTGGGCGGGGTACAAAATACGCAGTATTTT
TRBJ1-1,13,TRBV5-1,.,.,CASSPAGNTEAFF,TGCGCCAGCAGCCCCGCAGGAAACACTGAAGCTTTCTTT
TRBJ1-2,13,TRBV7-2,.,.,CASSAGQTYGYTF,TGTGCCAGCAGCGCCGGACAGACTTATGGCTACACCTTC